This is a list of T cell receptor beta chains from one sample in a study of shared clonotypes between healthy human individuals. The protocol was immunoSEQ multiplex PCR, while the TCRdb copy is restricted to in-frame clones and leaves out a portion. The table has 1.5 million to 2.5 million clones, just under 95% seen once. Sample: naive CD8+ T cells sorted from blood. The receptor set was obtained from a man between 18 and 29 years old in good health. Each CDR3 is given with its conserved first and last residue. The D gene is left open where the match is weak.

>TRBV11-2|.|TRBJ2-5
TGTGCCAGCAGCTTACCGGGGATTCAGACCCAGTACTTC
CASSLPGIQTQYF
>TRBV7-9|.|TRBJ2-1
TGTGCCAGCTCACGGGCGAGCAATGAGCAGTTCTTC
CASSRASNEQFF
>TRBV2|TRBD2|TRBJ2-1
TGTGCCAGCAGTACCCCGGGTGGAGCGGGGTCTTACTCCTACAATGAGCAGTTCTTC
CASSTPGGAGSYSYNEQFF
>TRBV27|.|TRBJ2-7
TGTGCCAGCAGTTTGGGTTCGGAGCAGTACTTC
CASSLGSEQYF
>TRBV7-9|TRBD1|TRBJ1-1
TGTGCCAGCAGCTTATTAAGCAGGGGGATAACTGAAGCTTTCTTT
CASSLLSRGITEAFF
>TRBV27|.|TRBJ2-2
TGTGCCAGCAGTTTAAACACAGCCCCTTATCCCGGGGAGCTGTTTTTT
CASSLNTAPYPGELFF
>TRBV7-8|TRBD2|TRBJ2-5
TGTGCCAGCAGACATACTAGCGGGAGCCGCTCTGGGGGTGAGACCCAGTACTTC
CASRHTSGSRSGGETQYF
>TRBV28|.|TRBJ2-1
TGTGCCAGCAGTTTATCCCAGGGCTACAATGAGCAGTTCTTC
CASSLSQGYNEQFF
>TRBV4-3|.|TRBJ2-1
TGCGCCAGCAGCCAGGGGGGATCCTACAATGAGCAGTTCTTC
CASSQGGSYNEQFF
>TRBV15|TRBD1|TRBJ2-7
TGTGCCACCAGCAGACCCGACAGGGGAACCTACGAGCAGTACTTC
CATSRPDRGTYEQYF
>TRBV6-6|.|TRBJ1-2
TGTGCCAGCAGTGATGGGGGCTACACCTTC
CASSDGGYTF